These 5 T cell receptor beta chains came from one sample sequenced in a study of T cell changes during pregnancy in multiple sclerosis. TCRdb's table, derived via immunoSEQ multiplex PCR, lists solely in-frame clones and lacks some. Among about 64,000 clones, 90% were seen once, and the ten largest hold about 2.1%. The sequenced sample was peripheral blood, obtained in the second trimester of pregnancy. The receptors come from a female donor in good health, enrolled as a control in a pregnancy study.

This clone was recorded once. V usage is TRBV15 and J usage is TRBJ2-1; 13 bases are a match to TRBD2. With 4 bases clipped from V and 6 bases from J, the junction kept 3 bases outside the gene matches. CDR3 length: 15 residues. Germline V CDR1 and CDR2: LNHNV, YYDKDF (reference sequence). The CDR3 DNA reads as TGTGCCACCAGCACTCGACTAGCGGGAGGCAATGAGCAGTTCTTC. This translates into CATSTRLAGGNEQFF.

This chain uses TRBV5-4 with TRBJ2-2; D remains ambiguous. V dropped 0 bases and J dropped 2 bases, with 5 bases sitting between them. CDR1 and CDR2 from the germline V gene are SGHNT and YYREEE (reference sequence). The CDR3 extends over 14 amino acids. The CDR3 DNA follows: TGTGCCAGCAGCTTGGACTCCAACACCGGGGAGCTGTTTTTT. Translated: CASSLDSNTGELFF.

In DNA, the CDR3 is TGTGCCAGCAGCTTGGTAGGGGATAGTGTCACTGAAGCTTTCTTT. Encoded protein: CASSLVGDSVTEAFF. The chain employs TRBV5-6 and TRBJ1-1; D perhaps matches TRBD1 (5 bases). The CDR3 has 15 residues. Germline CDR1 SGHDT, CDR2 YYEEEE. The germline V and J ends were trimmed by 0 bases and 4 bases, with 13 bases remaining between them.

The J gene is TRBJ1-1, the V gene TRBV10-3; the D gene is possibly TRBD1 (5 bases). The CDR3 is made up of 14 amino acids. Trimming shortened V by 4 bases and J by 4 bases, and 13 bases separated the two germline ends. Germline CDR1 ENHRY, CDR2 SYGVKD. The CDR3 region has the DNA TGTGCCATCAGTGTTCAGGGAGGGAGCACTGAAGCTTTCTTT. Protein product: CAISVQGGSTEAFF.

The chain joins TRBV29-1 to TRBJ2-1; D may be TRBD2 (6 bases). V lost 3 bases, J lost 5 bases, and 20 bases lay in between. Germline V gene lookup returns CDR1 SQVTM and CDR2 ANQGSEA. The CDR3 is 16 residues long. CDR3 DNA sequence: TGCAGCGTTGAGGTTCCCCCGGAGGGCATTAACAATGAGCAGTTCTTC. Its protein is CSVEVPPEGINNEQFF.